These 28 T cell receptor beta chains share one sample of origin, sequenced in a study of CD8 T cells in ankylosing spondylitis (dated by TCRdb to the late 2010s). No antigen has been assigned to these receptors. Libraries were made using 5' RACE. Sequencing was performed on an Illumina HiSeq 2500. Using fastp trimming at Q25 and MiXCR clonotype assembly, TCRdb reanalyzed the public sequencing data and kept in-frame beta chains. Identical CDR3 proteins give one entry, which carries the most common genes and DNA. The sample includes a few hundred thousand distinct CDR3 sequences, with approximately 20% observed a single time. The ten largest clones add up to about 17% of the sample. The research as a whole found: A TCR beta motif of 8 or 9 highly homologous amino acid variants appeared characteristic of blood from ankylosing spondylitis patients.

The material sequenced was blood, either unsorted or a sorted T cell fraction (not recorded which). The source is a male donor with ankylosing spondylitis.

V and J are TRBV4-2 and TRBJ2-1; unclear D gene. V was cut by 0 bases and J by 4 bases, with 10 bases left in between. Germline V gene data show CDR1 as LGHNA and CDR2 as YNFKEQ. The CDR3 extends over 15 amino acids. The CDR3 here is CASSQDNPGYNEQFF. Written as DNA, the CDR3 is TGTGCCAGCAGCCAAGATAATCCGGGTTACAATGAGCAGTTCTTC.

This clonotype occurred a few times. The chain has TRBV5-1 and TRBJ2-1, with 13 bases that match TRBD2. Per the germline V gene, CDR1 is SGHRS and CDR2 is YFSETQ. The CDR3 length is 15 residues. Unmatched junction bases numbered 4, after V lost 4 bases and J lost 6 bases. The CDR3 sequence is CASSPWTSGSNEQFF. The CDR3 coding sequence is TGCGCCAGCAGCCCTTGGACTAGCGGGAGCAATGAGCAGTTCTTC. The full variable domain, rest sourced from reference TRBV5-1 and TRBJ2-1, is KAGVTQTPRYLIKTRGQQVTLSCSPISGHRSVSWYQQTPGQGLQFLFEYFSETQRNKGNFPGRFSGRQFSNSRSEMNVSTLELGDSALYLCASSPWTSGSNEQFFGPGTRLTVL.

The chain joins TRBV11-3 to TRBJ2-1; TRBD2 matches 14 bases. Germline V gene data show CDR1 as SGHNT and CDR2 as YENEEA. The CDR3 length is 16 residues. V dropped 3 bases and J dropped 4; count of bases not matched to a gene: 2. CDR3: CASSLRLAGGYNEQFF. DNA for the CDR3: TGTGCCAGCAGCTTGAGACTAGCGGGAGGGTACAATGAGCAGTTCTTC.

This clonotype was found a few times. V is TRBV5-1 and J is TRBJ2-3, with TRBD1 as a possible D gene (5 bases). The germline V gene encodes CDR1 SGHRS and CDR2 YFSETQ. V was clipped by 5 bases and J by 0 bases, with 19 bases between them. This CDR3 has 17 residues. CDR3 DNA sequence: TGCGCCAGCAGGCTGGACGTGGGGCTTTCTAGCACAGATACGCAGTATTTT. Its protein is CASRLDVGLSSTDTQYF.

This clonotype was counted a few times. The chain joins TRBV7-8 to TRBJ2-1; 8 positions agree with TRBD1. Germline lookup yields CDR1 SGHVS and CDR2 FQNEAQ. Trimming cost V 1 base and J 7 bases; bases outside gene matches: 9. CDR3 length: 16 amino acids. CDR3 in DNA: TGTGCCAGCAGCTTAGGGACCGGGACAGGACGGAATGAGCAGTTCTTC. It is translated as CASSLGTGTGRNEQFF.

The genes are TRBV5-1 and TRBJ2-3, with a weak D call TRBD2 (5 bases). CDR1 is SGHRS, CDR2 YFSETQ, per germline. This CDR3 is 15 amino acids long. Trimming cost V 2 bases and J 1 base, with 11 bases left between them. Here the CDR3 reads CASSFRGRGTDTQYF. In nucleotides, the CDR3 is TGCGCCAGCAGCTTCAGAGGGAGAGGCACAGATACGCAGTATTTT.

The chain joins TRBV19 to TRBJ2-2; tentative D call: TRBD2 (5 bases). Germline V gene sequence: CDR1 LNHDA, CDR2 SQIVND (reference sequence). The CDR3 is made up of 15 amino acids. Trimming took 6 bases from V and 4 from J, leaving 15 bases between them. CDR3 nucleotide sequence: TGTGCCAGTAGACCACTAGGTGGAGGCACCGGGGAGCTGTTTTTT. Its protein product is CASRPLGGGTGELFF.

The chain combines TRBV4-1 with TRBJ1-1, with no clear D. The V and J ends lost 4 bases and 5 bases respectively, with 14 bases between them. Germline V gene data show CDR1 as MGHRA and CDR2 as YSYEKL. The CDR3 length is 14 residues. CDR3 DNA sequence: TGCGCCAGCAGCCCCCTCGAGGGCCGGACTGAAGCTTTCTTT. Its protein product is CASSPLEGRTEAFF.

The chain has TRBV6-1 and TRBJ2-7; no firm D call. Per germline, CDR1 MNHNS and CDR2 SASEGT. V lost 2 bases, J lost 12 bases, and 11 bases lay in between. The CDR3 runs to 11 residues. The CDR3 loop is CASSEWRRLYF. The CDR3 DNA reads TGTGCCAGCAGTGAATGGAGAAGGCTGTACTTC.

CDR3 nucleotides: TGTGCCAGCAGCTTATTACAGTATAATTCACCCCTCCACTTT. It encodes CASSLLQYNSPLHF. The J gene is TRBJ1-6, the V gene TRBV7-9, with D unclear. V dropped 2 bases and J dropped 4 bases, with 6 bases sitting between them. The V gene's germline CDR1 is SEHNR and CDR2 FQNEAQ (reference sequence). CDR3 length: 14 residues.

This clonotype was seen at least ten times. The rearrangement joins TRBV10-3 to TRBJ2-7; D gene ambiguous. The CDR3 is 15 amino acids. The V end was cut by 2 bases, the J end by 0 bases, with 11 bases between. Germline V gives CDR1 ENHRY, CDR2 SYGVKD. The CDR3 DNA reads as TGTGCCATCAGTGAGGCGACCTGGAACTCCTACGAGCAGTACTTC. It yields the protein CAISEATWNSYEQYF.

Only a few counts were recorded for this clonotype. The J gene is TRBJ1-2, the V gene TRBV5-6, with D perhaps matching TRBD1 (5 bases). Germline lookup yields CDR1 SGHDT and CDR2 YYEEEE. Trimming pared 7 bases from V and 9 bases from J, leaving 13 bases between. The CDR3 contains 11 residues. The CDR3 DNA is TGTGCCAGCGCCGTCAGGGAGCGCTACACCTTC. As protein: CASAVRERYTF.

This clonotype was counted only a few times. This rearrangement joins TRBV27 to TRBJ2-5, with 9 bases identical to TRBD2. V was pared by 5 bases and J by 0 bases, with 10 bases of the junction left unmatched. This CDR3 region has 17 residues. The germline V gene encodes CDR1 MNHEY and CDR2 SMNVEV (reference sequence). CDR3 amino acids: CASSSLAGAVYQETQYF. As DNA, the CDR3 is TGTGCCAGCAGTAGTTTAGCGGGAGCGGTGTACCAAGAGACCCAGTACTTC.

This clonotype was counted a few times. This chain links TRBV6-5 with TRBJ2-5; D uncertain. The CDR3 spans 14 residues. The V end was cut by 2 bases, the J end by 5 bases, with 12 bases between. CDR1 and CDR2 (germline): MNHEY, SVGAGI. CDR3 loop: CASSYGTPAETQYF. CDR3 nucleotides: TGTGCCAGCAGTTACGGCACTCCTGCGGAGACCCAGTACTTC.

The rearrangement joins TRBV27 to TRBJ1-1, with TRBD1 identical over 8 bases. In germline, CDR1 is MNHEY, CDR2 SMNVEV (reference sequence). The V gene end was trimmed by 1 base and the J gene end by 1 base; junction bases not matched to a gene: 5. The CDR3 contains 16 residues. This chain's CDR3 is CASSLWSGGANTEAFF. CDR3 bases: TGTGCCAGCAGTTTATGGTCAGGGGGCGCGAACACTGAAGCTTTCTTT.

In this sample, this clonotype turned up many times. CDR3 sequence (DNA): TGCAGCGCGGGACAGGGAGTTTACCAGCCCCAGCATTTT. Translated, it gives CSAGQGVYQPQHF. V is TRBV29-1 and J is TRBJ1-5; 9 bases map to TRBD1. The junction had 8 bases not matched to a gene; V was cut back by 7 bases and J by 7 bases. Germline V CDR1 and CDR2: SQVTM, ANQGSEA. The CDR3 runs to 13 residues.

This sequence joins TRBV19 and TRBJ1-2; D uncertain. Trimming removed 6 bases from V and 3 bases from J, with 14 bases in between. Per the germline V gene, CDR1 is LNHDA and CDR2 is SQIVND (reference sequence). There are 14 residues in the CDR3. The CDR3, as DNA: TGTGCCAGTAGGACGAGGGCCGGAGACTATGGCTACACCTTC. Translation: CASRTRAGDYGYTF.

This chain joins TRBV19 and TRBJ1-5; 12 bases agree with TRBD1. V shed 4 bases, J shed 6 bases, and the junction held 7 bases outside the gene matches. Germline V gene data show CDR1 as LNHDA and CDR2 as SQIVND (reference sequence). This CDR3 has 16 amino acids. The CDR3 is CASSRVGQGATQPQHF. DNA for the CDR3: TGTGCCAGTAGTAGGGTGGGACAGGGGGCGACTCAGCCCCAGCATTTT.

This clonotype has just a few counts. CDR3 sequence reads: CASRGTGTSPLHF. The CDR3 coding sequence is TGTGCCAGCAGGGGGACAGGGACTTCACCCCTCCACTTT. The V gene is TRBV12-3 or TRBV12-4, the J gene TRBJ1-6; 9 bases map to TRBD1. The CDR3 has 13 amino acids. The V segment lost 6 bases and the J segment 9 bases; nucleotides outside the gene matches: 3.

This chain joins TRBV12-3 or TRBV12-4 and TRBJ1-1; D gene unclear. V dropped 6 bases and J dropped 6 bases, with 5 bases sitting between them. The CDR3 length is 10 residues. The CDR3 is CASSRAEAFF. CDR3 bases: TGTGCCAGCAGCCGGGCTGAAGCTTTCTTT.

This chain connects TRBV3-1 to TRBJ2-1; D call uncertain. Per the germline V gene, CDR1 is LGHDT and CDR2 is YNNKEL (reference sequence). V shed 1 base and J shed 3 bases, with 10 bases lying between them. There are 15 residues in the CDR3. The CDR3 DNA reads TGTGCCAGCAGCCAAGGGCCGGCCGGCTACAATGAGCAGTTCTTC. Amino acid sequence: CASSQGPAGYNEQFF.

This chain joins TRBV10-3 and TRBJ2-3; 12 bases map to TRBD2. V trimming: 4 bases; J trimming: 4 bases; junction bases outside the gene matches: 0. The length of the CDR3 is 14 residues. Germline values: CDR1 ENHRY, CDR2 SYGVKD. The CDR3 DNA reads as TGTGCCATCAGTGGACTAGCGGGAGCAGATACGCAGTATTTT. Protein sequence: CAISGLAGADTQYF.

The chain joins TRBV5-1 to TRBJ1-1; D uncertain. Germline CDR1 is SGHRS and CDR2 is YFSETQ. The CDR3 runs to 14 residues. V was shortened by 2 bases and J by 1 base, with 9 bases between the two germline ends. CDR3 sequence (DNA): TGCGCCAGCAGCTTCATCTCGGGGAACACTGAAGCTTTCTTT. Protein product: CASSFISGNTEAFF.

The rearrangement uses TRBV12-3 or TRBV12-4 and TRBJ1-1, with D possibly being TRBD1 (5 bases). CDR3 size: 13 residues. Between the trimmed V and J ends, which lost 3 bases and 2 bases, there was a span of 7 bases. For the CDR3, the DNA is TGTGCCAGCAGTTTTGGACATAACACTGAAGCTTTCTTT. It codes for CASSFGHNTEAFF.

This chain uses TRBV6-2 or TRBV6-3 with TRBJ1-5, with TRBD1 identical over 12 bases. After removal of 6 bases from V and 8 bases from J, the junction contained 11 bases not matched to a gene. CDR3 length equals 16 residues. Per the germline V gene, CDR1 is MNHEY and CDR2 is SVGEGT. The CDR3 region has the DNA TGTGCCAGCAGCAGACGCGGGACAGGGGGCGGTGAGCCCCAGCATTTT. Translated, it gives CASSRRGTGGGEPQHF.

This clonotype was counted between two and nine times. The V and J genes are TRBV18 and TRBJ1-4, with D maybe TRBD1 (6 bases). V shed 3 bases and J shed 14 bases, with 19 bases lying between them. The CDR3 spans 14 residues. CDR1 and CDR2 from the germline V gene are KGHSH and LQKENI. The CDR3 reads CASSPEQGTVRLFF. DNA for the CDR3: TGTGCCAGCTCACCGGAACAGGGCACCGTCCGGCTGTTTTTT. The full variable domain, with the rest looked up from reference TRBV18 and TRBJ1-4, is NAGVMQNPRHLVRRRGQEARLRCSPMKGHSHVYWYRQLPEEGLKFMVYLQKENIIDESGMPKERFSAEFPKEGPSILRIQQVVRGDSAAYFCASSPEQGTVRLFFGSGTQLSVL.

This clonotype occurred a few times. The chain recombines TRBV12-3 or TRBV12-4 with TRBJ2-1; D not resolved. Trimming pared 3 bases from V and 6 bases from J, leaving 15 bases between. The CDR3 totals 15 residues. The CDR3: CASSLRHPETNEQFF. In nucleotides, the CDR3 is TGTGCCAGCAGTTTGCGTCACCCTGAAACCAATGAGCAGTTCTTC.

This clonotype showed up many times. The J gene is TRBJ1-2, the V gene TRBV29-1; D uncertain. This CDR3 is 13 amino acids long. The germline V gene has CDR1 SQVTM and CDR2 ANQGSEA. With 3 bases removed from V and 3 bases from J, the gap between germline ends came to 11 bases. CDR3 protein: CSVEARRDYGYTF. The CDR3 DNA sequence: TGCAGCGTTGAGGCCAGGCGGGACTATGGCTACACCTTC.